These 30 T cell receptor beta chains share one sample of origin, sequenced in a study of early T cells in non-severe SARS-CoV-2 infection. TCRdb used MiXCR to reprocess the 5' RACE reads, holding one entry per CDR3 protein. The data contain 35,000 to 45,000 distinct CDR3 sequences, more than 9% of them singletons. Sequenced sample: whole blood. The receptors derive from an adult who was a healthcare worker with PCR-confirmed SARS-CoV-2 infection or an uninfected control (not recorded which).

This clonotype was seen a few times. J is TRBJ2-5 and V is TRBV19, with 7 bases lining up with TRBD1. The CDR3 length is 13 residues. Per the germline V gene, CDR1 is LNHDA and CDR2 is SQIVND (reference sequence). Trimming at V came to 7 bases and at J to 3 bases, leaving 5 bases not matched to a gene. As DNA, the CDR3 is TGTGCCAGTAAGGCCGGGACAGAAGAGACCCAGTACTTC. As protein: CASKAGTEETQYF.

This clonotype was seen repeatedly, ten times or more. This rearrangement joins TRBV29-1 to TRBJ2-3; 8 bases are shared with TRBD2. V dropped 7 bases and J dropped 2; count of bases not matched to a gene: 5. CDR1 is SQVTM and CDR2 is ANQGSEA in the germline V gene. CDR3 length: 13 residues. The CDR3 reads CSGGTRDTDTQYF. The CDR3 nucleotides are TGCAGCGGCGGGACTAGAGACACAGATACGCAGTATTTT.

This clonotype was observed at least ten times. The V gene is TRBV29-1, the J gene TRBJ2-7, with TRBD1 identical over 10 bases. Germline V lookup: CDR1 SQVTM, CDR2 ANQGSEA. The ends lost 7 bases at V and 6 bases at J; junction bases unmatched: 9. This CDR3 has 13 residues. The CDR3 loop is CSAEAGQGTEQYF. CDR3 nucleotide sequence: TGCAGCGCTGAGGCGGGACAGGGGACCGAGCAGTACTTC.

This clonotype was counted at least ten times. The V gene is TRBV5-1, the J gene TRBJ2-2; D gene uncertain. From germline, CDR1 is SGHRS and CDR2 YFSETQ. Between the trimmed V and J ends, which lost 10 bases and 2 bases, there was a span of 9 bases. This CDR3 region has 12 residues. In DNA form, the CDR3 reads TGCGCCTCGCAGGAAAACACCGGGGAGCTGTTTTTT. Protein sequence: CASQENTGELFF. Supplemented by reference TRBV5-1 and TRBJ2-2, the full variable domain reads KAGVTQTPRYLIKTRGQQVTLSCSPISGHRSVSWYQQTPGQGLQFLFEYFSETQRNKGNFPGRFSGRQFSNSRSEMNVSTLELGDSALYLCASQENTGELFFGEGSRLTVL.

This clonotype was counted at least ten times. This chain connects TRBV7-2 to TRBJ2-1, with 9 positions matching TRBD2. The V and J ends lost 4 bases and 10 bases, in that order; junction bases with no gene match: 8. Germline CDR1 SGHTA, CDR2 FQGNSA. The CDR3 extends over 14 amino acids. The CDR3 sequence is CASSSFSGRGEQFF. The CDR3 DNA reads TGTGCCAGCAGCTCTTTTAGCGGGAGAGGAGAGCAGTTCTTC.

In this sample, this clonotype turned up many times. The rearrangement links TRBV4-1 to TRBJ2-2, with D perhaps TRBD1 (6 bases). Between the trimmed V and J ends, which lost 1 base and 3 bases, there was a span of 18 bases. CDR3 length equals 18 residues. Germline V gene data show CDR1 as MGHRA and CDR2 as YSYEKL. The CDR3 DNA sequence: TGCGCCAGCAGCCAAGCTAATCTGAAGGACAGCTACACCGGGGAGCTGTTTTTT. It translates to CASSQANLKDSYTGELFF.

The sample holds many counts of this clonotype. CDR3 sequence: CASSLGLNTGPRDQPQHF. In DNA form, the CDR3 reads TGTGCCAGCAGCTTAGGTCTCAACACGGGGCCAAGGGATCAGCCCCAGCATTTT. The rearrangement links TRBV7-9 to TRBJ1-5; D may be TRBD1 (5 bases). Germline V gives CDR1 SEHNR, CDR2 FQNEAQ (reference sequence). Trimming took 1 base from V and 5 from J, leaving 21 bases between them. The CDR3 consists of 18 residues. Supplemented by reference TRBV7-9 and TRBJ1-5, the full variable domain reads DTGVSQNPRHKITKRGQNVTFRCDPISEHNRLYWYRQTLGQGPEFLTYFQNEAQLEKSRLLSDRFSAERPKGSFSTLEIQRTEQGDSAMYLCASSLGLNTGPRDQPQHFGDGTRLSIL.

CDR3 DNA sequence: TGTGCCAGTAGTATTATAGGTGGAGGGTTCAGGCCTGAAGCTTTCTTT. Translation: CASSIIGGGFRPEAFF. V usage is TRBV19 and J usage is TRBJ1-1; no firm D call. From germline, CDR1 is LNHDA and CDR2 SQIVND (reference sequence). This CDR3 is built from 16 residues. Trimming pared 3 bases from V and 6 bases from J, leaving 20 bases between.

This clonotype was detected many times. CDR3 region: CASRMTENYGYTF. Written as DNA, the CDR3 is TGTGCCAGCAGGATGACAGAAAACTATGGCTACACCTTC. V gene TRBV6-5 combines with J gene TRBJ1-2; D is perhaps TRBD1 (5 bases). Germline values: CDR1 MNHEY, CDR2 SVGAGI. The length of the CDR3 is 13 residues. The V gene lost 6 bases and the J gene lost 2 bases, with 10 bases spanning the gap.

This clonotype has ten or more counts. V usage is TRBV5-5 and J usage is TRBJ2-1, with 7 nucleotides matching TRBD1. Germline V gives CDR1 SGHKS, CDR2 YYEKEE (reference sequence). V lost 0 bases to trimming and J lost 6 bases; unmatched junction nucleotides: 6. The CDR3 contains 15 residues. CDR3 protein: CASSLARGPGNEQFF. CDR3 coding DNA: TGTGCCAGCAGCTTGGCGAGGGGGCCGGGCAATGAGCAGTTCTTC.

Turning to this clonotype: At one boundary the junction diverges from the germline segment, which might be a read error. The chain links TRBV6-6 to TRBJ2-7; D call uncertain. The germline V gene has CDR1 MNHNY and CDR2 SVGAGI (reference sequence). The CDR3 is made up of 13 amino acids. CDR3 sequence (DNA): TGTGTCAGCCTAAAGGCCAGCTCCTACGAGCAGTACTTC. It codes for CVSLKASSYEQYF.

This clonotype has a count of ten or more. V and J are TRBV29-1 and TRBJ2-1; no definite D call. The CDR3 length is 11 residues. V lost 7 bases and J lost 5, with 9 bases in between. Germline CDR1 reads SQVTM; CDR2 reads ANQGSEA. The CDR3 spells CSARLNNEQFF. The CDR3 nucleotides read TGCAGCGCCCGACTTAACAATGAGCAGTTCTTC.

This clonotype was recorded at least ten times. The chain carries TRBV5-1 and TRBJ1-2; TRBD1 matches at 7 bases. The junction had 7 bases not matched to a gene; V was cut back by 3 bases and J by 2 bases. In germline, CDR1 is SGHRS, CDR2 YFSETQ. This CDR3 region has 15 residues. CDR3: CASSYRPTGNYGYTF. The CDR3 DNA reads TGCGCCAGCAGCTACCGGCCGACAGGGAACTATGGCTACACCTTC.

The rearrangement uses TRBV20-1 and TRBJ2-1; 10 positions agree with TRBD2. CDR3 length: 13 amino acids. V dropped 3 bases and J dropped 15; count of bases not matched to a gene: 11. Per germline, CDR1 DFQATT and CDR2 SNEGSKA (reference sequence). The CDR3: CSARAGTSEGGFF. CDR3 bases: TGCAGTGCTAGGGCTGGGACTAGCGAGGGAGGGTTCTTC.

This clonotype was seen ten or more times. V usage is TRBV30 and J usage is TRBJ1-5, with D unclear. Trimming cost V 5 bases and J 2 bases, with 16 bases left between them. Germline V gene lookup returns CDR1 GTSNPN and CDR2 SVGIG (reference sequence). This CDR3 region has 15 residues. CDR3 amino acids: CAWSLAPGGNQPQHF. The CDR3 region has the DNA TGTGCCTGGTCCCTAGCTCCGGGAGGCAATCAGCCCCAGCATTTT.

The V call is TRBV6-2 or TRBV6-3, the J call TRBJ2-5; 8 positions match TRBD2. CDR1 MNHEY and CDR2 SVGEGT come from the germline V gene. The CDR3 consists of 15 residues. V gave up 4 bases and J gave up 1 base; unmatched junction bases: 5. The CDR3 region is CASSFIGRVQETQYF. The CDR3 coding sequence is TGTGCCAGCAGTTTTATCGGGAGGGTCCAAGAGACCCAGTACTTC.

This clonotype was counted at least ten times. The V call is TRBV20-1, the J call TRBJ2-7; D not certain. Trimming left V 0 bases short and J 5 bases short, with 11 bases between. The CDR3 runs 13 residues. Germline loops: CDR1 DFQATT, CDR2 SNEGSKA (reference sequence). CDR3 amino acids: CSAREGALDEQYF. In DNA form, the CDR3 reads TGCAGTGCTAGAGAGGGTGCTTTAGACGAGCAGTACTTC.

J is TRBJ2-6 and V is TRBV6-6; no clear D gene. V lost 2 bases, J lost 1 base, and 9 bases lay in between. The germline CDR1 and CDR2 sequences are MNHNY and SVGAGI (reference sequence). This CDR3 has 16 residues. Written as DNA, the CDR3 is TGTGCCAGCAGTTACCCACGGGTTTCTGGGGCCAACGTCCTGACTTTC. It specifies CASSYPRVSGANVLTF.

The CDR3 DNA reads TGCAGTGCTAGAGAGTTTACTAGCGGAGGCCGGGCGGAGCAGTTCTTC. This sequence encodes CSAREFTSGGRAEQFF. The rearrangement joins TRBV20-1 to TRBJ2-1; 8 nucleotides line up with TRBD2. V was clipped by 0 bases and J by 10 bases; unmatched bases: 14. The CDR3 length is 16 residues. CDR1 DFQATT and CDR2 SNEGSKA come from the germline V gene (reference sequence).

The chain recombines TRBV7-9 with TRBJ2-1; D not resolved. V shed 0 bases and J shed 10 bases, with 4 bases lying between them. Germline assignment: CDR1 SEHNR and CDR2 FQNEAQ (reference sequence). The CDR3 runs 11 residues. The CDR3 bases are TGTGCCAGCAGCTTAGCGCACGAGCAGTTCTTC. Its translation is CASSLAHEQFF.

J is TRBJ2-3 and V is TRBV7-9; no firm D call. Germline V lookup: CDR1 SEHNR, CDR2 FQNEAQ (reference sequence). V was clipped by 2 bases and J by 6 bases, with 9 bases between them. There are 13 residues in the CDR3. The CDR3 reads CASSLRLRDTQYF. CDR3 DNA: TGTGCCAGCAGCTTACGCCTACGCGATACGCAGTATTTT.

This clonotype has just a few counts. This chain links TRBV5-1 with TRBJ2-2; either TRBD1 or TRBD2 may fit D (5 bases each). Trimming took off 4 bases at V and 1 base at J, with 26 bases between the two ends. Germline V gene sequence: CDR1 SGHRS, CDR2 YFSETQ. The CDR3 covers 20 residues. The CDR3 DNA follows: TGCGCCAGCAGCCCGGAACCGTACCGACCGGGACGGAGGAACACCGGGGAGCTGTTTTTT. Encoded protein: CASSPEPYRPGRRNTGELFF.

The chain recombines TRBV20-1 with TRBJ1-1, with D perhaps matching TRBD1 (5 bases). Per germline, CDR1 DFQATT and CDR2 SNEGSKA (reference sequence). Deletions cut 3 bases from V and 4 bases from J, with 15 bases between. This CDR3 has 14 amino acids. CDR3 in amino acids: CSASGWGGSTEAFF. DNA for the CDR3: TGCAGTGCTAGTGGCTGGGGCGGGAGCACTGAAGCTTTCTTT.

This clonotype was picked up a small number of times. The chain links TRBV5-1 to TRBJ2-3; a possible D gene is TRBD2 (6 bases). Germline CDR1 SGHRS, CDR2 YFSETQ. The CDR3 contains 14 residues. V shed 2 bases and J shed 5 bases, with 12 bases lying between them. The CDR3 coding sequence is TGCGCCAGCAGCTTCGGGAGAGCCGTAGATACGCAGTATTTT. It codes for CASSFGRAVDTQYF. The full variable domain, completed using reference TRBV5-1 and TRBJ2-3, is KAGVTQTPRYLIKTRGQQVTLSCSPISGHRSVSWYQQTPGQGLQFLFEYFSETQRNKGNFPGRFSGRQFSNSRSEMNVSTLELGDSALYLCASSFGRAVDTQYFGPGTRLTVL.

In DNA form, the CDR3 reads TGTGCCAGTAGTCCTCGTATTGCCCAAGAGACCCAGTACTTC. This gives the protein CASSPRIAQETQYF. The J gene is TRBJ2-5, the V gene TRBV19; D remains ambiguous. Deletions cut 5 bases from V and 1 base from J, with 11 bases between. CDR3 length equals 14 residues. CDR1 and CDR2 (germline): LNHDA, SQIVND (reference sequence).

This clonotype was picked up many times. This chain connects TRBV10-3 to TRBJ2-7, with TRBD1 matching 7 bases. V shed 8 bases, J shed 6 bases, and the junction held 13 bases outside the gene matches. Germline V gives CDR1 ENHRY, CDR2 SYGVKD. The CDR3 consists of 14 residues. DNA of the CDR3: TGTGCCATCGAGGGGGCAGGGCGAGGGGCCGAGCAGTACTTC. It specifies CAIEGAGRGAEQYF.

The chain recombines TRBV19 with TRBJ1-2; D not certain. The CDR3 totals 14 residues. The V end lost 3 bases, the J end lost 7 bases, and 15 bases lay between the germline ends. The germline gives CDR1 LNHDA, CDR2 SQIVND (reference sequence). The CDR3 bases are TGTGCCAGTAGTATTCCAGGTATAAGGAGTGGCTACACCTTC. Translation gives CASSIPGIRSGYTF.

The sample holds a few counts of this clonotype. The rearrangement joins TRBV7-9 to TRBJ2-5; D is tentatively TRBD1 or TRBD2 (6 bases each). Trimming took off 5 bases at V and 5 bases at J, with 15 bases between the two ends. Germline V gives CDR1 SEHNR, CDR2 FQNEAQ (reference sequence). This CDR3 comprises 14 residues. CDR3 in amino acids: CASSRGDNIETQYF. For the CDR3, the DNA is TGTGCCAGCAGCCGCGGGGACAACATCGAGACCCAGTACTTC.

This clonotype was detected many times. The rearrangement links TRBV2 to TRBJ2-7; D is unclear. The CDR3 totals 11 residues. The germline V gene encodes CDR1 SNHLY and CDR2 FYNNEI. Trimming took 5 bases from V and 3 from J, leaving 5 bases between them. The CDR3 is CASSLHYEQYF. CDR3 bases: TGTGCCAGCAGTCTTCACTACGAGCAGTACTTC.

V gene TRBV21-1 combines with J gene TRBJ2-7; no check of the table's D call, TRBD2, against the DNA was made. TRBV21-1 is marked as a pseudogene. The CDR3 is 11 residues long. The CDR3 protein is CASSTLDEQYF. The CDR3 DNA sequence: TGTGCCAGCAGCACCCTCGACGAGCAGTACTTC.